This T cell receptor (beta chain) stems from a study of control samples from healthy donors and cancer patients. V lost 6 bases to trimming and J lost 3 bases; unmatched junction nucleotides: 5. Germline-derived CDR1 and CDR2 are ENHRY and SYGVKD. The CDR3 totals 14 residues. Generated by immunoSEQ multiplex PCR, the TCRdb table keeps only in-frame clones and is missing some. The table lists around 190,000 clones, more than 80% of them singletons. The source is a man younger than 45 in good health. The rearrangement links TRBV10-3 to TRBJ2-1; TRBD1 matches at 7 bases. The material sequenced was blood. The CDR3 reads CAISDRASYNEQFF. CDR3 DNA sequence: TGTGCCATCAGCGACAGGGCTAGCTACAATGAGCAGTTCTTC.